A single sample is the source of the 3 T cell receptor beta chains below, sequenced in a study of T cell responses to AZD1222 COVID-19 vaccine. TCRdb's table, derived via immunoSEQ multiplex PCR, lists solely in-frame clones and lacks some. The repertoire includes some 60,000 clones, 65% to 80% of them detected once, and over 3% sits in the top ten. This specimen was peripheral blood, taken 28 days after the second AZD1222 dose. The receptors were sampled from an adult who received the AZD1222 COVID-19 vaccine.

The genes are TRBV6-5 and TRBJ2-2; 7 bases fit TRBD1. The CDR3 has 15 amino acids. The germline V gene has CDR1 MNHEY and CDR2 SVGAGI. With 7 bases clipped from V and 0 bases from J, the junction kept 5 bases outside the gene matches. Here the CDR3 reads CASTAGQANTGELFF. CDR3 in DNA: TGTGCCAGCACAGCAGGACAGGCGAACACCGGGGAGCTGTTTTTT.

The genes are TRBV25-1 and TRBJ1-5; possibly TRBD1 for D (6 bases). CDR1 and CDR2 from the germline V gene are MGHDK and SYGVNS. Trimming removed 0 bases at V and 4 bases at J, with 10 bases between. CDR3 length: 15 residues. CDR3 coding DNA: TGTGCCAGCAGTGAATATGGAGGGGGTAATCAGCCCCAGCATTTT. Translation: CASSEYGGGNQPQHF.

The J gene is TRBJ1-6, the V gene TRBV28; TRBD1 matches at 7 bases. After removal of 8 bases from V and 8 bases from J, the junction contained 9 bases not matched to a gene. This CDR3 has 14 amino acids. Per germline, CDR1 MDHEN and CDR2 SYDVKM. CDR3 region: CASSPPGGDSPLHF. The CDR3 DNA follows: TGTGCCAGCTCCCCTCCAGGGGGAGATTCACCCCTCCACTTT.